One and the same sample provided the 27 T cell receptor beta chains below, sequenced in a study of OX40 agonist ivuxolimab in advanced cancers. Library preparation employed the immunoSEQ multiplex PCR assay. Entries here come from immuneACCESS through TCRdb and include only in-frame sequences with V and J called. Some clones fail to appear in such tables; in the studies checked, an unresolved V gene covers under half of the shortfall, and the cause of the remainder is unknown. The sample profile shows tens of thousands of clones; 80% to 90% of them were found once. Approximately 13% of the sample is taken by the ten largest. The sample consisted of CD4+ or CD8+ T cells sorted from blood, taken in a trial of the OX40 agonist ivuxolimab. The receptors stem from an adult with an advanced solid tumor such as melanoma, head and neck, liver or kidney cancer.

This clone was seen a single time. V and J are TRBV21-1 and TRBJ2-1; the D call of TRBD2 is as the table states it, not checked on the DNA. TRBV21-1 has pseudogene status. The CDR3 is made up of 14 amino acids. CDR3 region: CASSKGERGDEQFF. CDR3 bases: TGTGCCAGCAGCAAAGGGGAGCGGGGGGATGAGCAGTTCTTC.

This clone was observed a single time. This rearrangement joins TRBV7-3 to TRBJ1-1, with D unresolved. The length of the CDR3 is 15 residues. Germline V gene lookup returns CDR1 SGHTA and CDR2 FQGTGA. Trimming stripped 5 bases from V and 5 bases from J, with 18 bases between. This chain's CDR3 is CASSTTTDFGTEAFF. CDR3 DNA: TGTGCCAGCAGCACCACGACTGACTTCGGGACTGAAGCTTTCTTT. The variable domain in full, with the rest retrieved from reference TRBV7-3 and TRBJ1-1, is GAGVSQTPSNKVTEKGKYVELRCDPISGHTALYWYRQSLGQGPEFLIYFQGTGAADDSGLPNDRFFAVRPEGSVSTLKIQRTERGDSAVYLCASSTTTDFGTEAFFGQGTRLTVV.

The V gene is TRBV27, the J gene TRBJ1-4; 7 bases line up with TRBD1. Germline-derived CDR1 and CDR2 are MNHEY and SMNVEV (reference sequence). V lost 4 bases, J lost 7 bases, and 6 bases stayed unmatched. This CDR3 has 14 amino acids. The CDR3 reads CASSSDRSAEKLFF. In nucleotides, the CDR3 is TGTGCCAGCAGTTCGGACAGGTCCGCTGAAAAACTGTTTTTT.

The V and J genes are TRBV19 and TRBJ2-3; D gene ambiguous. The CDR3 covers 15 residues. Germline assignment: CDR1 LNHDA and CDR2 SQIVND (reference sequence). Trimming removed 7 bases from V and 6 bases from J, with 20 bases in between. CDR3 in DNA: TGTGCCAGTAATTCGTTGACAACGAGGTCGGATACGCAGTATTTT. Residues: CASNSLTTRSDTQYF.

This clone was detected a few times. V usage is TRBV6-5 and J usage is TRBJ2-7; 8 nucleotides line up with TRBD1. The length of the CDR3 is 13 residues. Germline V CDR1 and CDR2: MNHEY, SVGAGI. Trimming took 6 bases from V and 4 from J; bases not matched to a gene: 5. CDR3 residues: CASSSDRAYEQYF. The DNA of the CDR3 is TGTGCCAGCAGCTCGGACAGGGCTTACGAGCAGTACTTC.

The rearrangement uses TRBV18 and TRBJ2-7, with 7 bases aligning to TRBD1. The germline CDR1 and CDR2 sequences are KGHSH and LQKENI. Trimming cost V 1 base and J 2 bases; bases outside gene matches: 5. CDR3 length: 15 residues. The CDR3 sequence: CASSPRPGQTYEQYF. The CDR3 DNA reads as TGTGCCAGCTCACCACGTCCGGGACAGACCTACGAGCAGTACTTC. The full variable domain, its missing parts supplied by reference TRBV18 and TRBJ2-7, is NAGVMQNPRHLVRRRGQEARLRCSPMKGHSHVYWYRQLPEEGLKFMVYLQKENIIDESGMPKERFSAEFPKEGPSILRIQQVVRGDSAAYFCASSPRPGQTYEQYFGPGTRLTVT.

In DNA form, the CDR3 reads TGTGCCAGCAGTTACACCGGGATGGGCCACGAGCAGTACTTC. Protein product: CASSYTGMGHEQYF. The chain uses TRBV6-5 and TRBJ2-7, with a weak D call TRBD2 (5 bases). Germline V lookup: CDR1 MNHEY, CDR2 SVGAGI. Trimming took off 2 bases at V and 5 bases at J, with 13 bases between the two ends. The CDR3 is 14 amino acids.

This chain uses TRBV6-5 with TRBJ2-2; D unresolved. CDR3 length: 15 residues. V gave up 3 bases and J gave up 4 bases, with 12 bases separating them. Germline lookup yields CDR1 MNHEY and CDR2 SVGAGI. The CDR3 region has the DNA TGTGCCAGCAGTTATGTGGGATACCTCACCGGGGAGCTGTTTTTT. It codes for CASSYVGYLTGELFF.

Only one count was recorded for this clone. V gene TRBV5-1 combines with J gene TRBJ1-6; TRBD1 matches 7 bases. The CDR3 is 15 residues long. The J segment lost 4 bases and the V segment lost 6 bases, leaving 7 bases of the junction unmatched. The germline gives CDR1 SGHRS, CDR2 YFSETQ. CDR3 in amino acids: CASTAGTDYNSPLHF. The CDR3 DNA is TGCGCCAGCACCGCCGGGACAGATTATAATTCACCCCTCCACTTT. Full variable domain (rest looked up from reference TRBV5-1 and TRBJ1-6): KAGVTQTPRYLIKTRGQQVTLSCSPISGHRSVSWYQQTPGQGLQFLFEYFSETQRNKGNFPGRFSGRQFSNSRSEMNVSTLELGDSALYLCASTAGTDYNSPLHFGNGTRLTVT.

This clone was detected a few times. CDR3 nucleotide sequence: TGTGCCAGCAGCGAGGGGGCAGCCTTTCTCTCCTATAATTCACCCCTCCACTTT. Amino acids: CASSEGAAFLSYNSPLHF. The V and J genes are TRBV7-8 and TRBJ1-6; 7 bases agree with TRBD1. Germline assignment: CDR1 SGHVS and CDR2 FQNEAQ. The CDR3 runs 18 residues. The J segment lost 0 bases and the V segment lost 5 bases, leaving 10 bases of the junction unmatched.

The chain links TRBV7-8 to TRBJ1-1; D is unresolved. In germline, CDR1 is SGHVS, CDR2 FQNEAQ. Trimming removed 5 bases from V and 6 bases from J, with 16 bases in between. The CDR3 spans 14 residues. Here the CDR3 reads CASSHVTLVAEAFF. In nucleotides, the CDR3 is TGTGCCAGCAGCCATGTTACCTTAGTAGCTGAAGCTTTCTTT.

This chain links TRBV7-9 with TRBJ2-1, with a weak D call TRBD2 (6 bases). Germline V gene data show CDR1 as SEHNR and CDR2 as FQNEAQ (reference sequence). The CDR3 runs to 16 residues. V was cut by 5 bases and J by 2 bases, with 16 bases left in between. For the CDR3, the DNA is TGTGCCAGCAGCACTAGCCCCGCGAGGCCCTACAATGAGCAGTTCTTC. It specifies CASSTSPARPYNEQFF.

This clone was found a few times. V is TRBV19 and J is TRBJ1-1; no clear D gene. V lost 3 bases and J 5 bases, leaving 7 bases between the germline ends. There are 12 residues in the CDR3. Germline V CDR1 and CDR2: LNHDA, SQIVND (reference sequence). CDR3 in DNA: TGTGCCAGTAGTATTGGGTGGACTGAAGCTTTCTTT. This codes for CASSIGWTEAFF.

This rearrangement joins TRBV7-8 to TRBJ2-2, with TRBD2 matching over 7 bases. The CDR3 totals 15 residues. V shed 6 bases, J shed 7 bases, and the junction held 11 bases outside the gene matches. Germline CDR1 SGHVS, CDR2 FQNEAQ. CDR3 in amino acids: CASSPVGGSNGELFF. DNA of the CDR3: TGTGCCAGCAGTCCGGTCGGGGGGAGTAACGGGGAGCTGTTTTTT.

This clone was recorded a few times. This sequence joins TRBV27 and TRBJ1-5; 9 bases align to TRBD1. V gave up 5 bases and J gave up 5 bases; unmatched junction bases: 4. Germline assignment: CDR1 MNHEY and CDR2 SMNVEV (reference sequence). This CDR3 contains 14 residues. The CDR3 nucleotides are TGTGCCAGCAGTCCGGGACAGGGTCATCAGCCCCAGCATTTT. Protein: CASSPGQGHQPQHF.

In this sample, this clone turned up once. The genes are TRBV10-3 and TRBJ1-1; D is unresolved. This CDR3 comprises 14 residues. Trimming pared 2 bases from V and 6 bases from J, leaving 13 bases between. Germline assignment: CDR1 ENHRY and CDR2 SYGVKD. The CDR3 loop reads CAISEGRTSAEAFF. The DNA for the CDR3 is TGTGCCATCAGTGAGGGGCGGACGTCGGCTGAAGCTTTCTTT.

The sample holds a few counts of this clone. V usage is TRBV9 and J usage is TRBJ1-4; no definite D call. V was pared by 3 bases and J by 4 bases, with 13 bases between. The V gene's germline CDR1 is SGDLS and CDR2 YYNGEE. CDR3 size: 15 residues. The CDR3 sequence is CASSEDGGGNEKLFF. The CDR3, as DNA: TGTGCCAGCAGCGAGGACGGAGGAGGTAATGAAAAACTGTTTTTT.

The gene calls are TRBV10-3 and TRBJ1-2; D not certain. CDR3 length: 18 amino acids. Germline CDR1 is ENHRY and CDR2 is SYGVKD. Between the trimmed V and J ends, which lost 2 bases and 4 bases, there was a span of 23 bases. CDR3 sequence (DNA): TGTGCCATCAGTGAGGACATAATGACTCACACGTCCGGCTATGGCTACACCTTC. Protein: CAISEDIMTHTSGYGYTF.

As concerns this clone: Other DNA sequences in this specimen translate into the identical CDR3. CDR3 bases: TGTGCCAGCAGCCAAGGGGGGGCCCTGAACACTGAAGCTTTCTTT. This gives the protein CASSQGGALNTEAFF. The chain carries TRBV14 and TRBJ1-1, with D possibly TRBD1 on 6 matching bases. V lost 1 base to trimming and J lost 0 bases, with 9 bases between them. Germline V gene lookup returns CDR1 SGHDN and CDR2 FVKESK. This CDR3 comprises 15 residues. The whole variable domain, filled in from reference TRBV14 and TRBJ1-1, reads EAGVTQFPSHSVIEKGQTVTLRCDPISGHDNLYWYRRVMGKEIKFLLHFVKESKQDESGMPNNRFLAERTGGTYSTLKVQPAELEDSGVYFCASSQGGALNTEAFFGQGTRLTVV.

The chain carries TRBV5-8 and TRBJ2-3, with D perhaps matching TRBD1 or TRBD2 (7 bases each). The CDR3 is 15 amino acids. The germline V gene has CDR1 SGHTS and CDR2 YDEGEE. Between the trimmed V and J ends, which lost 5 bases and 3 bases, there was a span of 16 bases. The CDR3 is CASSSTGEGTDTQYF. The CDR3 DNA is TGTGCCAGCAGTTCCACAGGGGAGGGGACAGATACGCAGTATTTT.

The chain joins TRBV10-3 to TRBJ2-1; tentative D call: TRBD2 (7 bases). With 4 bases removed from V and 8 bases from J, the gap between germline ends came to 12 bases. In germline, CDR1 is ENHRY, CDR2 SYGVKD. This CDR3 contains 13 residues. CDR3 residues: CAISVGGQDEQFF. Written as DNA, the CDR3 is TGTGCCATCAGTGTCGGGGGGCAAGATGAGCAGTTCTTC.

CDR3 coding DNA: TGCAGCGATCTTTGGCGTGATACGCAGTATTTT. It codes for CSDLWRDTQYF. The V and J genes are TRBV29-1 and TRBJ2-3, with D hard to call. Looked up from germline, CDR1 is SQVTM and CDR2 is ANQGSEA. With 7 bases removed from V and 6 bases from J, the gap between germline ends came to 11 bases. The CDR3 runs 11 residues.

The rearrangement uses TRBV7-8 and TRBJ2-3; 9 bases are a match to TRBD2. Germline CDR1 and CDR2: SGHVS and FQNEAQ. This CDR3 is built from 18 residues. The V and J ends lost 1 base and 3 bases, in that order; junction bases with no gene match: 11. The CDR3 coding sequence is TGTGCCAGCAGCTTAGGGATAGCGGGGGTTCCGAGGACAGATACGCAGTATTTT. The encoded protein is CASSLGIAGVPRTDTQYF.

This chain joins TRBV2 and TRBJ1-2; TRBD1 is a possible D gene (6 bases). CDR1 and CDR2 (germline): SNHLY, FYNNEI. V lost 6 bases and J 7 bases, leaving 27 bases between the germline ends. CDR3 length: 17 amino acids. The CDR3 sequence is CASRGGRQKLGDSGYTF. The DNA of the CDR3 is TGTGCCAGCAGAGGGGGTAGACAGAAACTCGGTGATAGTGGCTACACCTTC.

V usage is TRBV11-2 and J usage is TRBJ2-2; D may match TRBD1 or TRBD2 (6 bases each). The V and J ends lost 5 bases and 9 bases respectively, with 22 bases between them. The CDR3 is made up of 16 amino acids. Germline CDR1 reads SGHAT; CDR2 reads FQNNGV. CDR3 sequence reads: CASSRIYGGRPRELFF. The CDR3 nucleotides are TGTGCCAGCAGCCGGATTTACGGGGGCCGACCAAGGGAGCTGTTTTTT.

CDR3 sequence reads: CASSYETGPLRKNTIYF. CDR3 nucleotide sequence: TGTGCCAGCAGCTATGAGACTGGGCCTCTTCGTAAAAACACCATATATTTT. The chain carries TRBV7-2 and TRBJ1-3; D call uncertain. The germline V gene has CDR1 SGHTA and CDR2 FQGNSA. CDR3 length: 17 amino acids. Trimming took 4 bases from V and 6 from J, leaving 22 bases between them.

This clone was found once. This chain connects TRBV6-5 to TRBJ2-7; D unclear. The V gene's germline CDR1 is MNHEY and CDR2 SVGAGI. The CDR3 loop spans 12 amino acids. The CDR3 loop is CAAWRTPNEQYF. The CDR3 nucleotides are TGTGCTGCTTGGAGAACCCCCAACGAGCAGTACTTC.